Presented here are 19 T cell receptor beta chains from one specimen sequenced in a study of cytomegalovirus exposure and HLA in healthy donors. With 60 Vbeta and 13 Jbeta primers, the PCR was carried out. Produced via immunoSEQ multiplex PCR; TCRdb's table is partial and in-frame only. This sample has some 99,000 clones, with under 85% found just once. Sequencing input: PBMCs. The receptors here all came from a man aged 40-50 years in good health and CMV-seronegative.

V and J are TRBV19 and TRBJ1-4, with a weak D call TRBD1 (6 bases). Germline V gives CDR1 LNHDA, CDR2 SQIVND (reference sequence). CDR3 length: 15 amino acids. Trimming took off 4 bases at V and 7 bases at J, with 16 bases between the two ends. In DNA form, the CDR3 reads TGTGCCAGTAGTACCTTACAGGGATTTTCTGAAAAACTGTTTTTT. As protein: CASSTLQGFSEKLFF.

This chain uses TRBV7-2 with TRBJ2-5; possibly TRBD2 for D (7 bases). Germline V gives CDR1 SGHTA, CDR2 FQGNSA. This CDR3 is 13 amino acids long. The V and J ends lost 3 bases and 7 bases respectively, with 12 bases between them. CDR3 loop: CASSFGGAVTQYF. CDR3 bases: TGTGCCAGCAGCTTTGGGGGGGCCGTGACCCAGTACTTC.

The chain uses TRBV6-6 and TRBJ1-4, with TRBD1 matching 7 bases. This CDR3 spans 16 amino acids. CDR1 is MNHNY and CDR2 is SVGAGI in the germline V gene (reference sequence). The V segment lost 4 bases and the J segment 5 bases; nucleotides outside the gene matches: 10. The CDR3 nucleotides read TGTGCCAGCAGTTTTTCCGGGACAGCGATAAATGAAAAACTGTTTTTT. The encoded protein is CASSFSGTAINEKLFF.

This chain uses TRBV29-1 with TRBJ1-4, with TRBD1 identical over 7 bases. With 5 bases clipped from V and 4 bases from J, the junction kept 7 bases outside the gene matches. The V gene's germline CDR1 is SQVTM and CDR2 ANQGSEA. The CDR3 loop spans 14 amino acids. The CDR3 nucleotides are TGCAGCGTTAACCGTGGACAGGATAATGAAAAACTGTTTTTT. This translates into CSVNRGQDNEKLFF.

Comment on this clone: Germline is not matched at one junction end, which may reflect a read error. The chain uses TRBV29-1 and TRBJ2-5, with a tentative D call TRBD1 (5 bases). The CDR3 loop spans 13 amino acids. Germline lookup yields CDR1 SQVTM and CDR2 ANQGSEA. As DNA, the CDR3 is TGCAACGTTGACCTTCCAGGGATAGAGACCCAGTACTTC. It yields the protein CNVDLPGIETQYF.

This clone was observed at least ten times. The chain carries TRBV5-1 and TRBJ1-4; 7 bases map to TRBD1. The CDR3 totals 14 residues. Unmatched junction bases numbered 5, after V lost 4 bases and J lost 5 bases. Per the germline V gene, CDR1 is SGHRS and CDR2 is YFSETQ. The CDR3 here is CASSLGQANEKLFF. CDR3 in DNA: TGCGCCAGCAGCCTCGGACAGGCGAATGAAAAACTGTTTTTT.

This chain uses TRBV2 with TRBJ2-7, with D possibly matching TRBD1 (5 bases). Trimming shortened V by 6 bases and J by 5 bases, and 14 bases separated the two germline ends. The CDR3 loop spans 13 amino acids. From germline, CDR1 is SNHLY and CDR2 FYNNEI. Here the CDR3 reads CASRGQLTNEQYF. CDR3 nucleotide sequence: TGTGCCAGCAGGGGGCAATTAACCAACGAGCAGTACTTC. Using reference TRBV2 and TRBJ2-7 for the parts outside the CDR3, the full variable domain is EPEVTQTPSHQVTQMGQEVILRCVPISNHLYFYWYRQILGQKVEFLVSFYNNEISEKSEIFDDQFSVERPDGSNFTLKIRSTKLEDSAMYFCASRGQLTNEQYFGPGTRLTVT.

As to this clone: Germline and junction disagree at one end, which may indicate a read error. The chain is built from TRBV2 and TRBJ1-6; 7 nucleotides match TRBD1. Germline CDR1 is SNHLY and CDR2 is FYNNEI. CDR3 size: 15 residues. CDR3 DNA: TGTCCCAGCGGAAGAAGACAGGGTGAGGGGTCACCCCTCCACTTT. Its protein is CPSGRRQGEGSPLHF. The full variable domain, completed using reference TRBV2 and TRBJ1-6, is EPEVTQTPSHQVTQMGQEVILRCVPISNHLYFYWYRQILGQKVEFLVSFYNNEISEKSEIFDDQFSVERPDGSNFTLKIRSTKLEDSAMYFCPSGRRQGEGSPLHFGNGTRLTVT.

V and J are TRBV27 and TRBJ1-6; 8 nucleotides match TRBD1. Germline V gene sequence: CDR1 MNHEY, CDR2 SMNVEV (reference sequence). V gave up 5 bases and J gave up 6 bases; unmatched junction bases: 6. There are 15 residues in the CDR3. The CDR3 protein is CASSIGQGINSPLHF. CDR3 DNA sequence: TGTGCCAGCAGTATCGGACAGGGAATTAATTCACCCCTCCACTTT.

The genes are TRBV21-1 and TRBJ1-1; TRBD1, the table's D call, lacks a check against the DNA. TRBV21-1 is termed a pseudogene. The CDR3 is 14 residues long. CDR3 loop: CARRRKTGGTEAFF. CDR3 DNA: TGTGCCAGACGTCGTAAGACAGGGGGCACTGAAGCTTTCTTT.

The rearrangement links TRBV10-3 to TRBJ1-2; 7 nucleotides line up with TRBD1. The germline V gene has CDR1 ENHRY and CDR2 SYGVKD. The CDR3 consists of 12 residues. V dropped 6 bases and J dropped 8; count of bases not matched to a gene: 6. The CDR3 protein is CAISPDRDGYTF. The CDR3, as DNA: TGTGCCATCAGCCCCGACAGGGACGGCTACACCTTC.

The CDR3 DNA follows: TGTGCCAGCAGATCGGCCCTGGGAGCAGATACGCAGTATTTT. It translates to CASRSALGADTQYF. This chain joins TRBV5-6 and TRBJ2-3, with a tentative D call TRBD2 (5 bases). This CDR3 comprises 14 residues. V was shortened by 5 bases and J by 4 bases, with 14 bases between the two germline ends. The V gene's germline CDR1 is SGHDT and CDR2 YYEEEE.

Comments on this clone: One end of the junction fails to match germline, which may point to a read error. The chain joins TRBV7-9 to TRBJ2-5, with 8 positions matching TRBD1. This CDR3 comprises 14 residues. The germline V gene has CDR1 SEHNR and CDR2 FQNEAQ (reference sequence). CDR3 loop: CANSPTGVGETQYF. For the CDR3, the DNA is TGTGCCAACAGCCCGACAGGGGTGGGAGAGACCCAGTACTTC.

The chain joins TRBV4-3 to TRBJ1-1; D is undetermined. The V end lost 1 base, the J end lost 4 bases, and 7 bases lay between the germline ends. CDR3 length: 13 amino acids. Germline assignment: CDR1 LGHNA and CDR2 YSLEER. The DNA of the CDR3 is TGCGCCAGCAGCCAAGTTCGGGGCACTGAAGCTTTCTTT. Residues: CASSQVRGTEAFF.

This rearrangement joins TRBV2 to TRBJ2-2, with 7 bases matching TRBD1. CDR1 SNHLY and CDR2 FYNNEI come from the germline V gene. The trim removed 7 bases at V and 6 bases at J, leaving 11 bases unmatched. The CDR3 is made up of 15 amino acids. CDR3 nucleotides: TGTGCCAGCACAGGGATGGCAGGGGGTGCCGGGGAGCTGTTTTTT. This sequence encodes CASTGMAGGAGELFF.

CDR3 in amino acids: CASRFADSNEKLFF. Written as DNA, the CDR3 is TGTGCCAGCAGGTTCGCCGACAGTAATGAAAAACTGTTTTTT. This chain links TRBV27 with TRBJ1-4; D possibly corresponds to TRBD1 (5 bases). Germline V gives CDR1 MNHEY, CDR2 SMNVEV (reference sequence). CDR3 length: 14 residues. V was trimmed by 6 bases and J by 4 bases, leaving 12 bases between them.

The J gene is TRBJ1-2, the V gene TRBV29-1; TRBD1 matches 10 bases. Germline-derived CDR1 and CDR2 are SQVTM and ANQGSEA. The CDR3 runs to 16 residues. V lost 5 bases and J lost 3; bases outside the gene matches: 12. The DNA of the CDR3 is TGCAGCGTTCGAAATTGGGACAGGGGTGAGGACTATGGCTACACCTTC. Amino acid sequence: CSVRNWDRGEDYGYTF. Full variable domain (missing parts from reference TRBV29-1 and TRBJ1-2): SAVISQKPSRDICQRGTSLTIQCQVDSQVTMMFWYRQQPGQSLTLIATANQGSEATYESGFVIDKFPISRPNLTFSTLTVSNMSPEDSSIYLCSVRNWDRGEDYGYTFGSGTRLTVV.

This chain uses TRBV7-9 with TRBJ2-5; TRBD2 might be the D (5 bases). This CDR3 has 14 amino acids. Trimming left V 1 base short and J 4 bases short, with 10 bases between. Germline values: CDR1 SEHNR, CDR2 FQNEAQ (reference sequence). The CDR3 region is CASSLERRGETQYF. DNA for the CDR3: TGTGCCAGCAGCTTAGAGCGGCGTGGAGAGACCCAGTACTTC.

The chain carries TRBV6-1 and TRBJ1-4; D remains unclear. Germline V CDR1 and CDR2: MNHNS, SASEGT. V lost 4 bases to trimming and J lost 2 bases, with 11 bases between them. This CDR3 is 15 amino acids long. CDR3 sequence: CASSVRGDTNEKLFF. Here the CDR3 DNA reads TGTGCCAGCAGTGTAAGAGGAGATACTAATGAAAAACTGTTTTTT.